This TCR beta chain was identified during a study of blood T cell repertoires in COVID-19. Study-level background: Researchers got acute and convalescent COVID-19 samples from the United States, Italy and Spain. In each case, the material was cDNA or gDNA derived from T cells, B-cell-depleted T cells, or PBMCs.

Germline CDR1 and CDR2: SGDLS and YYNGEE. V was clipped by 0 bases and J by 3 bases, with 9 bases between them. This CDR3 is 15 amino acids long. This clone was seen a handful of times. In assigning cohorts, the study relied on participant-reported clinical history. In Cohort 3, a recovered donor had either two negative PCRs, clearance, or symptom resolution. Generated by immunoSEQ multiplex PCR, the TCRdb table keeps only in-frame clones and is missing some. The table shows 220,000 or so clones, with around 84% occurring only once. This TCR came from a woman between 35 and 50 years old who had recovered from COVID-19. The sample comprised PBMCs or T cells enriched from blood (not recorded which). The chain is built from TRBV9 and TRBJ1-4; D is uncertain. The CDR3 spells CASSVGSQPNEKLFF. The CDR3 DNA reads as TGTGCCAGCAGCGTAGGGAGTCAGCCTAATGAAAAACTGTTTTTT.